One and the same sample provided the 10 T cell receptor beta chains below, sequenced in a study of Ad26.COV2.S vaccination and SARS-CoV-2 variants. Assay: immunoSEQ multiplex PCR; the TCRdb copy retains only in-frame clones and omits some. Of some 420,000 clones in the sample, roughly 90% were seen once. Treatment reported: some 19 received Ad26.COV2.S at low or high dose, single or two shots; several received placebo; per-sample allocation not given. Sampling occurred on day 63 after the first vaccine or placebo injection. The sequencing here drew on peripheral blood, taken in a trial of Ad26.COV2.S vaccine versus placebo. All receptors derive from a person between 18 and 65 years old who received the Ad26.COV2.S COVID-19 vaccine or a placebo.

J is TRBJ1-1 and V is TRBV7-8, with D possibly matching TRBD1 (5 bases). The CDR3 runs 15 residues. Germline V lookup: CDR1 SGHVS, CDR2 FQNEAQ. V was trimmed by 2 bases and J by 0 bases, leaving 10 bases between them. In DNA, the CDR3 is TGTGCCAGCAGCTTAAAGAGACAGCTGAACACTGAAGCTTTCTTT. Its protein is CASSLKRQLNTEAFF.

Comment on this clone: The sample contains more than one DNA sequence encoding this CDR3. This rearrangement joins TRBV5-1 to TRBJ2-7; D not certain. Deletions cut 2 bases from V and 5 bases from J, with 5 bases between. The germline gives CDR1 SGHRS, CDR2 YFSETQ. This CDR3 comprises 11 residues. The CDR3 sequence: CASSFSDEQYF. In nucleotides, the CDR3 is TGCGCCAGCAGCTTTTCGGACGAGCAGTACTTC.

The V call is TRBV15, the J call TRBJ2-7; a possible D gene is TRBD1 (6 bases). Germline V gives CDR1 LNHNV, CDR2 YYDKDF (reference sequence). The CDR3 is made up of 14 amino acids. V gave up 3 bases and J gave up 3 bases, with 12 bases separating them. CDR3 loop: CATSSRFRGYEQYF. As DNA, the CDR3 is TGTGCCACCAGCAGCCGTTTCAGGGGCTACGAGCAGTACTTC.

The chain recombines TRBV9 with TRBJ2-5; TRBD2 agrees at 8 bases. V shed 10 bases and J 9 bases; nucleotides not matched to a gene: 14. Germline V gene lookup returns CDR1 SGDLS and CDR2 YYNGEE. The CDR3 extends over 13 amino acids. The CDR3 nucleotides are TGTGCCCGCCGGGGGGGGCCCGGGGCGGCCCAGTACTTC. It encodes CARRGGPGAAQYF.

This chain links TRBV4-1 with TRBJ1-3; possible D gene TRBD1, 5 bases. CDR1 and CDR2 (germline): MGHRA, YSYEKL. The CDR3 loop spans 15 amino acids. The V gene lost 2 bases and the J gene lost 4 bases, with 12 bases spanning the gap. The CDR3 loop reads CASSQSQGPGNTIYF. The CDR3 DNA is TGCGCCAGCAGCCAAAGTCAGGGACCAGGAAACACCATATATTTT.

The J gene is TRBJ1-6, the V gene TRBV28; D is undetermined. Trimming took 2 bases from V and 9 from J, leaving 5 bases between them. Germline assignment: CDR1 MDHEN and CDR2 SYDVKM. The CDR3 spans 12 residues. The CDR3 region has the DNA TGTGCCAGCAGTTTACGTAGTTCACCCCTCCACTTT. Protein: CASSLRSSPLHF.

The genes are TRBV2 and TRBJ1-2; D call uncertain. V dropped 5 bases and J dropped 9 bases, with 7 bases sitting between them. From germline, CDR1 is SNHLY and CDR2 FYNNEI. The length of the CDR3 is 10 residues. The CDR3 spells CASSMNRYTF. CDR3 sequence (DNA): TGTGCCAGCAGTATGAATCGCTACACCTTC.

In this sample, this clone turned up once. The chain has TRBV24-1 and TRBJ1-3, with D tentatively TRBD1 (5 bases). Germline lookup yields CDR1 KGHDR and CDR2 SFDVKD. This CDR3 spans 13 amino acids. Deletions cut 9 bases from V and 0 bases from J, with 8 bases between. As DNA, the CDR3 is TGTGCCACCCTGGACAACTCTGGAAACACCATATATTTT. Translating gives CATLDNSGNTIYF.

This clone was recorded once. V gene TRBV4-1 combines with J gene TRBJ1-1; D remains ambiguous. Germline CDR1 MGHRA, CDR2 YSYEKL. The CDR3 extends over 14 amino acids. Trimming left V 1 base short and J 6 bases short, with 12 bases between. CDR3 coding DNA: TGCGCCAGCAGCCAAGTCGGGTGGGAATCTGAAGCTTTCTTT. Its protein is CASSQVGWESEAFF.

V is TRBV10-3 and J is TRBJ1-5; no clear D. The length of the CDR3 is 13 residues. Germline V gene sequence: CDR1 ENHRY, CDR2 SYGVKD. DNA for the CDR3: TGTGCTAGGACGGAGTATAGCAATCAGCCCCAGCATTTT. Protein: CARTEYSNQPQHF.